The 17 T cell receptor beta chains presented below share a single source sample, sequenced in a study of T cell changes during pregnancy in multiple sclerosis. The assay was immunoSEQ multiplex PCR, and TCRdb's table has in-frame clones only and misses some. The sample holds over 85,000 clones, roughly 89% seen once. The material was peripheral blood, obtained after pregnancy. These receptors were collected from a female donor in good health, enrolled as a control in a pregnancy study.

V and J are TRBV7-2 and TRBJ1-5; D possibly corresponds to TRBD1 (6 bases). Per germline, CDR1 SGHTA and CDR2 FQGNSA. The CDR3 sequence is 14 residues long. Trimming cost V 2 bases and J 4 bases, with 9 bases left between them. CDR3 region: CASSLSDRNQPQHF. Written as DNA, the CDR3 is TGTGCCAGCAGCTTATCGGACAGAAATCAGCCCCAGCATTTT.

The rearrangement joins TRBV28 to TRBJ1-1, with 10 bases matching TRBD1. Germline V gene sequence: CDR1 MDHEN, CDR2 SYDVKM. The CDR3 totals 15 residues. The V and J ends lost 8 bases and 3 bases, in that order; junction bases with no gene match: 9. The CDR3 reads CASVGTGDAYTEAFF. CDR3 coding DNA: TGTGCCAGCGTAGGGACAGGGGATGCGTACACTGAAGCTTTCTTT.

This rearrangement joins TRBV5-1 to TRBJ1-2, with a possible D match to TRBD1 (5 bases). Trimming removed 2 bases from V and 4 bases from J, with 12 bases in between. CDR3 length: 14 residues. The germline V gene encodes CDR1 SGHRS and CDR2 YFSETQ. CDR3 coding DNA: TGCGCCAGCAGCTTAACGGGGGAAGGCTATGGCTACACCTTC. Its translation: CASSLTGEGYGYTF.

The chain is built from TRBV7-2 and TRBJ2-2, with 10 nucleotides matching TRBD2. V shed 2 bases and J 6 bases; nucleotides not matched to a gene: 6. The germline CDR1 and CDR2 sequences are SGHTA and FQGNSA. The length of the CDR3 is 16 residues. The DNA of the CDR3 is TGTGCCAGCAGCTTATTCTCTAGCGGGGGTGCCGGGGAGCTGTTTTTT. Translation gives CASSLFSSGGAGELFF.

Here the CDR3 DNA reads TGTGCCAGCAGCTTAGTAGCGGACACTGAAGCTTTCTTT. Protein: CASSLVADTEAFF. The rearrangement uses TRBV7-6 and TRBJ1-1; D unclear. In germline, CDR1 is SGHVS, CDR2 FNYEAQ. Trimming removed 1 base from V and 3 bases from J, with 6 bases in between. CDR3 length: 13 residues.

The genes are TRBV12-5 and TRBJ2-1, with a possible D match to TRBD1 (5 bases). The CDR3 is 12 amino acids. The germline gives CDR1 LGHNT, CDR2 FRNRAP. V lost 4 bases and J lost 7, with 8 bases in between. As DNA, the CDR3 is TGTGCTAGTGGTTCGACAGATAATGAGCAGTTCTTC. Translation: CASGSTDNEQFF.

V usage is TRBV9 and J usage is TRBJ1-6, with 8 bases that match TRBD1. Germline lookup yields CDR1 SGDLS and CDR2 YYNGEE. The trim removed 4 bases at V and 4 bases at J, leaving 13 bases unmatched. The CDR3 is 18 residues long. DNA of the CDR3: TGTGCCAGCAGCTCATCGGCAGGGGGCCAACAATATAATTCACCCCTCCACTTT. This translates into CASSSSAGGQQYNSPLHF.

The J gene is TRBJ1-2, the V gene TRBV7-9; D is possibly TRBD1 (6 bases). This CDR3 region has 13 residues. V was trimmed by 5 bases and J by 2 bases, leaving 9 bases between them. Germline V gene data show CDR1 as SEHNR and CDR2 as FQNEAQ (reference sequence). CDR3 amino acids: CASSPDRNYGYTF. The CDR3, as DNA: TGTGCCAGCAGCCCGGACAGAAACTATGGCTACACCTTC.

CDR3 residues: CASSLGQGNTGELFF. CDR3 DNA sequence: TGCGCCAGCAGCTTGGGACAGGGTAACACCGGGGAGCTGTTTTTT. V gene TRBV5-1 combines with J gene TRBJ2-2; 7 bases fit TRBD1. Trimming cost V 0 bases and J 2 bases; bases outside gene matches: 1. The CDR3 runs to 15 residues. The germline V gene has CDR1 SGHRS and CDR2 YFSETQ.

The rearrangement joins TRBV5-4 to TRBJ2-7; TRBD1 aligns across 9 bases. The CDR3 consists of 16 residues. Germline V gives CDR1 SGHNT, CDR2 YYREEE (reference sequence). Trimming took 2 bases from V and 0 from J; bases not matched to a gene: 6. CDR3 residues: CASSFLGTGTSYEQYF. CDR3 DNA: TGTGCCAGCAGCTTTCTCGGGACAGGGACCTCCTACGAGCAGTACTTC.

The chain couples TRBV27 to TRBJ1-1; D gene unclear. Germline CDR1 reads MNHEY; CDR2 reads SMNVEV (reference sequence). The CDR3 spans 13 residues. The V end was cut by 4 bases, the J end by 1 base, with 7 bases between. CDR3 region: CASSSRWNTEAFF. In DNA form, the CDR3 reads TGTGCCAGCAGTTCACGGTGGAACACTGAAGCTTTCTTT.

The chain links TRBV25-1 to TRBJ2-5; 9 bases are a match to TRBD1. There are 15 residues in the CDR3. Germline-derived CDR1 and CDR2 are MGHDK and SYGVNS. The trim removed 4 bases at V and 5 bases at J, leaving 8 bases unmatched. The CDR3 DNA reads TGTGCCAGCAGTGGAGGACAGGGGCTCGGGGAGACCCAGTACTTC. Translation: CASSGGQGLGETQYF.

This clone was recorded once. V usage is TRBV25-1 and J usage is TRBJ2-2; D is unclear. The CDR3 totals 14 residues. Germline CDR1 and CDR2: MGHDK and SYGVNS. Trimming removed 4 bases at V and 7 bases at J, with 13 bases between. CDR3 sequence: CASSGLGRGGELFF. As DNA, the CDR3 is TGTGCCAGCAGTGGACTCGGCCGCGGCGGGGAGCTGTTTTTT. The full variable domain, its missing parts supplied by reference TRBV25-1 and TRBJ2-2, is EADIYQTPRYLVIGTGKKITLECSQTMGHDKMYWYQQDPGMELHLIHYSYGVNSTEKGDLSSESTVSRIRTEHFPLTLESARPSHTSQYLCASSGLGRGGELFFGEGSRLTVL.

The chain uses TRBV6-5 and TRBJ2-1, with 11 bases that match TRBD2. Losses at the gene ends were 8 bases for V and 11 bases for J; bases not matched to a gene: 8. Germline V CDR1 and CDR2: MNHEY, SVGAGI. CDR3 size: 13 residues. The CDR3 here is CASSLAGDGKQFF. CDR3 nucleotide sequence: TGTGCCAGCTCACTAGCGGGGGATGGCAAGCAGTTCTTC.

This clone was seen only once. The rearrangement joins TRBV7-2 to TRBJ1-1; TRBD1 matches at 10 bases. After removal of 0 bases from V and 7 bases from J, the junction contained 2 bases not matched to a gene. Germline assignment: CDR1 SGHTA and CDR2 FQGNSA. The CDR3 contains 14 residues. CDR3 coding DNA: TGTGCCAGCAGCTTAGCTCGGGACAGGGGTGAAGCTTTCTTT. This encodes CASSLARDRGEAFF.

This chain links TRBV6-5 with TRBJ2-7, with D possibly being TRBD1 (7 bases). The CDR3 contains 13 residues. The V and J ends lost 7 bases and 5 bases respectively, with 15 bases between them. Germline assignment: CDR1 MNHEY and CDR2 SVGAGI. This CDR3 is CASNSQGGHEQYF. CDR3 nucleotide sequence: TGTGCCAGCAACTCCCAGGGGGGCCACGAGCAGTACTTC.

The J gene is TRBJ2-5, the V gene TRBV7-6; TRBD1 agrees at 9 bases. This CDR3 comprises 15 residues. Looked up from germline, CDR1 is SGHVS and CDR2 is FNYEAQ. The J segment lost 2 bases and the V segment lost 5 bases, leaving 6 bases of the junction unmatched. CDR3 region: CASSHGQGNQETQYF. The CDR3 DNA is TGTGCCAGCAGCCACGGACAGGGGAATCAAGAGACCCAGTACTTC.